The rows below give T cell receptor beta chains drawn from one sample of a study of T cells in Graves' hyperthyroidism and ophthalmopathy. TCRdb independently ran MiXCR on the multiplex PCR reads; one entry per CDR3 protein. The sample lists about 200,000 distinct CDR3 sequences; about a sixth were seen once. Sequencing used blood. The receptors were sampled from a man aged 35 to 55 with Graves' hyperthyroidism. Each CDR3 is given without its conserved first and last residue.

len: 13; j_gene: TRBJ2-3; v_gene: TRBV5-1; CDR3aa: ASTRDSSSEDTQY
len: 10; j_gene: TRBJ2-2; v_gene: TRBV20-1; CDR3aa: SAREGSGELF
len: 11; j_gene: TRBJ1-5; v_gene: TRBV6-1; CDR3aa: ASSEAYNQPQH
len: 11; j_gene: TRBJ2-2; v_gene: TRBV29-1; CDR3aa: SVDWGLSGELF
len: 13; j_gene: TRBJ2-1; v_gene: TRBV27; CDR3aa: ASSLLGTGSSEQF
len: 12; j_gene: TRBJ1-2; v_gene: TRBV18; CDR3aa: ASSPQQGVYGYT
len: 14; j_gene: TRBJ1-2; v_gene: TRBV6-1; CDR3aa: ASSSPMTEINYGYT
len: 10; j_gene: TRBJ1-1; v_gene: TRBV19; CDR3aa: ASSPDYTEAF
len: 13; j_gene: TRBJ1-4; v_gene: TRBV13; CDR3aa: ASTLWGAANEKLF
len: 12; j_gene: TRBJ1-1; v_gene: TRBV5-6; CDR3aa: ASSWTLMNTEAF
len: 15; j_gene: TRBJ2-3; v_gene: TRBV11-2; CDR3aa: ASSFGKQAYSTDTQY
len: 11; j_gene: TRBJ1-1; v_gene: TRBV29-1; CDR3aa: SVGGQYHTEAF
len: 13; j_gene: TRBJ2-2; v_gene: TRBV11-2; CDR3aa: ASSRQGISTGELF
len: 11; j_gene: TRBJ1-1; v_gene: TRBV20-1; CDR3aa: SASDRGGTEAF
len: 12; j_gene: TRBJ2-1; v_gene: TRBV6-2/TRBV6-3; CDR3aa: ASMLTEAYNEQF
len: 13; j_gene: TRBJ2-4; v_gene: TRBV5-6; CDR3aa: ASSDDRAFYGIQY
len: 14; j_gene: TRBJ2-2; v_gene: TRBV12-3/TRBV12-4; CDR3aa: ASSLDGTWNTGELF
len: 13; j_gene: TRBJ2-3; v_gene: TRBV14; CDR3aa: ASSQGGSSTDTQY
len: 11; j_gene: TRBJ2-7; v_gene: TRBV2; CDR3aa: ASKSTTTYEQY
len: 13; j_gene: TRBJ2-2; v_gene: TRBV3-1; CDR3aa: ASSQTPWGGGELF